This TCR beta chain was profiled in a study of Graves' ophthalmopathy and Graves' hyperthyroidism. TCR beta CDR3 amplification used RNA transcripts. HTBI primers served in a first-round RT-PCR, which a second-round multiplex PCR followed. Via MiXCR, TCRdb re-called the multiplex PCR reads, giving one row per CDR3 protein. The repertoire holds about 380,000 distinct CDR3 sequences, with 15% as singletons. Findings and limits, study-wide: Blood samples also showed most expanded thyroid clonotypes exceeding 0.001 frequency. As the model predicted ophthalmopathy progression, it achieved a sensitivity of 55% to 71% and a specificity of roughly 73%.

Worth noting for this clonotype: Antigen specificity is unknown.

CDR1 is MNHEY and CDR2 is SVGEGT in the germline V gene. The CDR3 is 13 residues long. V lost 11 bases and J lost 7; bases outside the gene matches: 11. By definition, stable hyperthyroidism involved no ophthalmopathy within 18 months of follow-up. The chain recombines TRBV6-2 or TRBV6-3 with TRBJ2-5; 9 bases line up with TRBD1. The origin of this receptor is a young woman with stable Graves' hyperthyroidism. The sequencing input was peripheral blood. Here the CDR3 reads CAGSGTGKGTQYF. The CDR3 DNA reads TGTGCCGGATCCGGGACAGGGAAAGGGACCCAGTACTTC.